What follows describes a single T cell receptor (beta chain). Its antigen remains unidentified. This CDR3 contains 15 residues. V shed 4 bases and J shed 1 base, with 10 bases lying between them. The germline CDR1 and CDR2 sequences are MNHNY and SVGAGI (reference sequence). The data stem from a study of OX40 agonist ivuxolimab in advanced cancers. Across the whole study: Eligibility rules accepted prior anti-PD-1, anti-PD-L1 or anti-CTLA-4 therapy, and approximately 40% had some. Study-wide results and limits: Low levels of normalized T-cell clonal expansion also appeared in some nonresponders.

Libraries were prepared by immunoSEQ multiplex PCR; TCRdb keeps only in-frame clonotypes and omits some of them. The sample lists tens of thousands of clones, around 81% occurring once. Autoimmune disease history or systemic immunosuppression was exclusionary. The receptor's source is an adult with an advanced solid tumor such as melanoma, head and neck, liver or kidney cancer. This material consisted of CD4+ or CD8+ T cells sorted from blood, taken in a trial of the OX40 agonist ivuxolimab. The chain carries TRBV6-6 and TRBJ2-2; D remains ambiguous. CDR3 in amino acids: CASSSGPMNTGELFF. The CDR3 nucleotides are TGTGCCAGCAGTTCCGGTCCAATGAACACCGGGGAGCTGTTTTTT.